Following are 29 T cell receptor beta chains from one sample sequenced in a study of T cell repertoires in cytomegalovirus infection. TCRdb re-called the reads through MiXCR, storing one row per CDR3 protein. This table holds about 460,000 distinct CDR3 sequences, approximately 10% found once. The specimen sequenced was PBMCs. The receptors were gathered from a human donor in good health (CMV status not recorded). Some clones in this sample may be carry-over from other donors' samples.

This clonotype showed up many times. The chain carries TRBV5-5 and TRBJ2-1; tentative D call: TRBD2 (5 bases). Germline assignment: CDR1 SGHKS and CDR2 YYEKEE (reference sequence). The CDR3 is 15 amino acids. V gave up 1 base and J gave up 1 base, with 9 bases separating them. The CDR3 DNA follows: TGTGCCAGCAGCTTGACGGGGTTTTCCTACAATGAGCAGTTCTTC. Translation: CASSLTGFSYNEQFF.

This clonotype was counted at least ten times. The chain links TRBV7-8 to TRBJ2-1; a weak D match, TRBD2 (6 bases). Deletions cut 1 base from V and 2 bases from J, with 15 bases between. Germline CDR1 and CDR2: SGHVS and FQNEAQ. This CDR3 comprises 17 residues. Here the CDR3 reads CASSLVRGGTAYNEQFF. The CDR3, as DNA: TGTGCCAGCAGCTTAGTCCGCGGCGGGACCGCCTACAATGAGCAGTTCTTC.

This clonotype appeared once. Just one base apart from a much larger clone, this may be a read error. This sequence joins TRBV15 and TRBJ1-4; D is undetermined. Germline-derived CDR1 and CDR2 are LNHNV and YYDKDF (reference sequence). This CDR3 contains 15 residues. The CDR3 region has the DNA TGTGGCACCAGCAGAGATTTCCGCCGTAATGAAAAACTGTTTTTT. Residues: CGTSRDFRRNEKLFF.

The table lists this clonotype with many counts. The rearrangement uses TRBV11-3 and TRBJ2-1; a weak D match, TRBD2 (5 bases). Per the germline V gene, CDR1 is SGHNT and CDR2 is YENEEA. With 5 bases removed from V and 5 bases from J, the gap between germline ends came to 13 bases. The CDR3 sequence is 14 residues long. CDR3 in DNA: TGTGCCAGCAGCAGGGTCGGGGTTAACAATGAGCAGTTCTTC. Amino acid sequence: CASSRVGVNNEQFF.

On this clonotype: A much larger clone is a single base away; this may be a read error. The CDR3 sequence: CASSYNSGNTIYF. DNA for the CDR3: TGTGCCAGCAGTTATAACTCTGGAAACACCATATATTTT. The chain links TRBV28 to TRBJ1-3, with D unresolved. This CDR3 spans 13 amino acids. Germline-derived CDR1 and CDR2 are MDHEN and SYDVKM. Between the trimmed V and J ends, which lost 4 bases and 0 bases, there was a span of 4 bases.

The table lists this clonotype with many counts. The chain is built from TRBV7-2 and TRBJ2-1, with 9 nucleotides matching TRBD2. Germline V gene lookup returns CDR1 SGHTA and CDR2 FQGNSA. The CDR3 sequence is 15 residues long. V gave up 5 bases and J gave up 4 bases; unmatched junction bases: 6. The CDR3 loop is CASSQSGGQYNEQFF. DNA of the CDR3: TGTGCCAGCAGCCAGAGCGGGGGGCAGTACAATGAGCAGTTCTTC.

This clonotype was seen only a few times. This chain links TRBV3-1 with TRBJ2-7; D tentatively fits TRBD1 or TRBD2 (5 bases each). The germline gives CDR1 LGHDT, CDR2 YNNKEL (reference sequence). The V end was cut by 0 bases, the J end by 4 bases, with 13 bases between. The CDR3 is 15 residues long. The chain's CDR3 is CASSQDLLWGYEQYF. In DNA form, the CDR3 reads TGTGCCAGCAGCCAAGACCTCCTATGGGGGTACGAGCAGTACTTC.

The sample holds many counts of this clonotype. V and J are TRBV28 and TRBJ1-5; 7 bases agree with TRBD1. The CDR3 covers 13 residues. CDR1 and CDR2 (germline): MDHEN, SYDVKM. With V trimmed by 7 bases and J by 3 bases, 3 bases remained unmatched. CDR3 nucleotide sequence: TGTGCCAGCACCGACAGGGTCAATCAGCCCCAGCATTTT. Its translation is CASTDRVNQPQHF.

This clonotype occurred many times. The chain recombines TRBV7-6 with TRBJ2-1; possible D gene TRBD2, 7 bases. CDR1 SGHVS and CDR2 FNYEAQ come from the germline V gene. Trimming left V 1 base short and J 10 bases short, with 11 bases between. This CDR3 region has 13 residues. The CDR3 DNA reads TGTGCCAGCAGCTTAGGGGAGGGGGGGGAGCAGTTCTTC. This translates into CASSLGEGGEQFF.

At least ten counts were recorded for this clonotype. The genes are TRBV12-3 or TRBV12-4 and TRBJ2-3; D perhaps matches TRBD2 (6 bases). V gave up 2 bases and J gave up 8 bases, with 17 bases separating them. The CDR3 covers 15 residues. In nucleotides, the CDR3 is TGTGCCAGCAGTTTACCCAAGGGACTTTCCCCTACGCAGTATTTT. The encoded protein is CASSLPKGLSPTQYF.

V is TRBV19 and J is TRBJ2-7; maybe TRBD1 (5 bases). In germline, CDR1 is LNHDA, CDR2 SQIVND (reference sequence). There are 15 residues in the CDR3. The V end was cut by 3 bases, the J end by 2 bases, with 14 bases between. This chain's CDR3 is CASSIGPGSAYEQYF. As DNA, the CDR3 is TGTGCCAGTAGTATCGGCCCAGGGTCGGCCTACGAGCAGTACTTC.

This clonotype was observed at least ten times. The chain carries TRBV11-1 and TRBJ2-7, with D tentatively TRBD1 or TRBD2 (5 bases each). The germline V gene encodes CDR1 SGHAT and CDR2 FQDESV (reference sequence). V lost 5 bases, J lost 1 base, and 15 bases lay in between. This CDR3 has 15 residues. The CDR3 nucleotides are TGTGCCAGCAGCCCCGACAGCGGTGATTCCTACGAGCAGTACTTC. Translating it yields CASSPDSGDSYEQYF.

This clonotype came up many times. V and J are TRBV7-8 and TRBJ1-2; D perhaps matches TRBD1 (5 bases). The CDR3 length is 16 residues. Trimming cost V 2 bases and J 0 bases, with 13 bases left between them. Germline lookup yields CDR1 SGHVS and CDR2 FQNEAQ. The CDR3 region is CASSLIDSAANYGYTF. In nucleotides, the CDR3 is TGTGCCAGCAGCTTAATCGACAGCGCGGCTAACTATGGCTACACCTTC.

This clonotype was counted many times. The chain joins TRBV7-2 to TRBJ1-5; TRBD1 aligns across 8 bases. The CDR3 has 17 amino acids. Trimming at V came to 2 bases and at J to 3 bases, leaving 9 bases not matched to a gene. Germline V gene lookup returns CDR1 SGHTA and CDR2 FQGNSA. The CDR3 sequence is CASSLYSRTGYNQPQHF. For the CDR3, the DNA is TGTGCCAGCAGCTTATATTCCAGGACAGGGTACAATCAGCCCCAGCATTTT.

The CDR3 nucleotides are TGCGCCAGCCCAGGGGGCCGTGGAAACACCATATATTTT. It encodes CASPGGRGNTIYF. The rearrangement joins TRBV10-2 to TRBJ1-3; 8 bases fit TRBD1. The CDR3 sequence is 13 residues long. CDR1 WSHSY and CDR2 SAAADI come from the germline V gene. The J segment lost 3 bases and the V segment lost 8 bases, leaving 3 bases of the junction unmatched.

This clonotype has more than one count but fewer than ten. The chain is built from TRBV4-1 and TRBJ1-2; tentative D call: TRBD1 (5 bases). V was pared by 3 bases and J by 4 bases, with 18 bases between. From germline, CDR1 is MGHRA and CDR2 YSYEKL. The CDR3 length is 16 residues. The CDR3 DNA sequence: TGCGCCAGCAGCCAGGATGGGGGAAGCGGCCTCTATGGCTACACCTTC. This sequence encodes CASSQDGGSGLYGYTF.

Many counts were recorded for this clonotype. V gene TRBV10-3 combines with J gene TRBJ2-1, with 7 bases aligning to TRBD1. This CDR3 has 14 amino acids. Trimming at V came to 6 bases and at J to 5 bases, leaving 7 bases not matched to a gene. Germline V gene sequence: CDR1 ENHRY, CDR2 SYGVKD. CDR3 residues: CAISPGQKDNEQFF. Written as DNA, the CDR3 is TGTGCCATCAGCCCGGGACAGAAGGACAATGAGCAGTTCTTC.

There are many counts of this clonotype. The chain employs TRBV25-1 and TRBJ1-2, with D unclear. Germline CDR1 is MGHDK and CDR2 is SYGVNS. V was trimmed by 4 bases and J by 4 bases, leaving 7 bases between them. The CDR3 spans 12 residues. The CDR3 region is CASSVPGYGYTF. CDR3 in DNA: TGTGCCAGCAGTGTTCCAGGCTATGGCTACACCTTC.

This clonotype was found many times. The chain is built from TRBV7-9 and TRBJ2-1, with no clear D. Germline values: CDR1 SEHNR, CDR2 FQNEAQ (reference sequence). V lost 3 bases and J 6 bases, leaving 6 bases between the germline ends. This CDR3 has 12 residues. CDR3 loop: CASSFSGNEQFF. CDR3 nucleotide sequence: TGTGCCAGCAGCTTTAGTGGCAATGAGCAGTTCTTC. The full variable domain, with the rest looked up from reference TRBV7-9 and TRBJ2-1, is DTGVSQNPRHKITKRGQNVTFRCDPISEHNRLYWYRQTLGQGPEFLTYFQNEAQLEKSRLLSDRFSAERPKGSFSTLEIQRTEQGDSAMYLCASSFSGNEQFFGPGTRLTVL.

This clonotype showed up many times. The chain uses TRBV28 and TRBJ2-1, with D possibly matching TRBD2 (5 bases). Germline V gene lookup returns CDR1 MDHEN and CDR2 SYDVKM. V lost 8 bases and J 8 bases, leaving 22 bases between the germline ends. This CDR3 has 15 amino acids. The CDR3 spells CASLEGTMAGDEQFF. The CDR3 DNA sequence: TGTGCCAGCTTAGAGGGTACGATGGCTGGCGATGAGCAGTTCTTC.

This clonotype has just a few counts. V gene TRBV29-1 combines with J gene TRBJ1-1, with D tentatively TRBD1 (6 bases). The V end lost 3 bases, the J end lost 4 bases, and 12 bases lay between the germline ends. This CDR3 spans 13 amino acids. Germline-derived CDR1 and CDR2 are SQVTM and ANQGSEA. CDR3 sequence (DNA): TGCAGCGTTGAGGCAGGGGAATTCACTGAAGCTTTCTTT. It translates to CSVEAGEFTEAFF. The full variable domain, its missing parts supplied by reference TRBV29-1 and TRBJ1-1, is SAVISQKPSRDICQRGTSLTIQCQVDSQVTMMFWYRQQPGQSLTLIATANQGSEATYESGFVIDKFPISRPNLTFSTLTVSNMSPEDSSIYLCSVEAGEFTEAFFGQGTRLTVV.

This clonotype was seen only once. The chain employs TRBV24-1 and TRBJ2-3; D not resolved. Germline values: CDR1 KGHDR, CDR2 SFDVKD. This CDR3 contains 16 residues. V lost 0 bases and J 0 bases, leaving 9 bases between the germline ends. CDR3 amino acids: CATSDLKATSTDTQYF. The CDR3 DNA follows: TGTGCCACCAGTGATTTGAAAGCAACTAGCACAGATACGCAGTATTTT.

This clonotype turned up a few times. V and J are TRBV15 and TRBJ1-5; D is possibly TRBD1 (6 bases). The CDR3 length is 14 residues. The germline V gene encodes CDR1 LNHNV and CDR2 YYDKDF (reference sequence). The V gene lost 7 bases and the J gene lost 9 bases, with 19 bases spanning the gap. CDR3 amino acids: CATNPTGTSGPQHF. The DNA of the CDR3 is TGTGCCACCAACCCGACGGGGACAAGTGGGCCCCAGCATTTT.

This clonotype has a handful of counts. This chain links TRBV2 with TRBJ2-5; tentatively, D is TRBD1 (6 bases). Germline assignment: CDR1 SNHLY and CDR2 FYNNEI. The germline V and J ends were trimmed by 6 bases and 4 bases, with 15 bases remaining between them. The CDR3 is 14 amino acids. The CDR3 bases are TGTGCCAGCAGGCCCTACAGGGTGGTAGAGACCCAGTACTTC. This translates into CASRPYRVVETQYF.

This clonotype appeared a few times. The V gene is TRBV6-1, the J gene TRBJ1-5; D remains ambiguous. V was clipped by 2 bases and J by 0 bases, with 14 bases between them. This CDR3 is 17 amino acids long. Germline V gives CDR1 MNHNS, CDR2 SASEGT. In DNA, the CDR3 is TGTGCCAGCAGTGAACCGGCAGAGATCCTTAGCAATCAGCCCCAGCATTTT. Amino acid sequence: CASSEPAEILSNQPQHF.

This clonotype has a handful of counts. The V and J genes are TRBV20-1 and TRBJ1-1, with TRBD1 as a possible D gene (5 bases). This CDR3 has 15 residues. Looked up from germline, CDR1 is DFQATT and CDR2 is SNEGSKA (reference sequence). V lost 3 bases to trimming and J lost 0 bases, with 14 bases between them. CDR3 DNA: TGCAGTGCTAGGGACATCCTTCGATTGAACACTGAAGCTTTCTTT. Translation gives CSARDILRLNTEAFF.

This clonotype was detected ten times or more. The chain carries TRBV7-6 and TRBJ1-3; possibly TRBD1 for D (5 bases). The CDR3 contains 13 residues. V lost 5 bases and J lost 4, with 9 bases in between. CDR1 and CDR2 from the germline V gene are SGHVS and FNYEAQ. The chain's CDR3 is CASSPGYGNTIYF. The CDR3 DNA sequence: TGTGCCAGCAGCCCAGGGTACGGAAACACCATATATTTT.

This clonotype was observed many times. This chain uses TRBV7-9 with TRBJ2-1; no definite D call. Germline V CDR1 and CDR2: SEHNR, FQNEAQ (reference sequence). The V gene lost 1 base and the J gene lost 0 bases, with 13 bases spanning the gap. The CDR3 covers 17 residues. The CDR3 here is CASSLVSTMASYNEQFF. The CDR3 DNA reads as TGTGCCAGCAGCTTAGTGAGCACGATGGCCTCCTACAATGAGCAGTTCTTC.

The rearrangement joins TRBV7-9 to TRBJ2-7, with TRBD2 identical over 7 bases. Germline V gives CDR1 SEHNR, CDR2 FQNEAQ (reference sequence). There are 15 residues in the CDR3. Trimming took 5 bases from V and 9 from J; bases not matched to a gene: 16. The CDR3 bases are TGTGCCAGCAGCCCTCCCGGGGGAGGGTTAAGCCGGCAGTACTTC. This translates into CASSPPGGGLSRQYF.